These T cell receptor beta chains were read from a single sample in a study of blood T cell repertoires in COVID-19. Produced via immunoSEQ multiplex PCR; TCRdb's table is partial and in-frame only. The sample shows 250,000 or so clones, over 80% of them seen only once. The sequenced material came from PBMCs or T cells enriched from blood (not recorded which). Source of these receptors: a woman aged 25 to 45 with acute COVID-19. The CDR3 runs from the conserved cysteine through the conserved F or W. Fields, in order: CDR3 protein, CDR3 DNA, D gene, V gene, clone size, J gene. The D gene is left open where the match is weak. Some rows mark clone size as missing; the rest say once, few, many or name a class of expanded clone.

CDR3 protein: CASSLSPRGVYGYTF
CDR3 DNA: TGTGCCAGCAGTTTATCGCCCCGGGGGGTCTATGGCTACACCTTC
D gene: NA
V gene: TRBV27
clone size: NA
J gene: TRBJ1-2

CDR3 protein: CASSLLQGSQPQHF
CDR3 DNA: TGTGCCAGCAGTTTATTGCAGGGATCTCAGCCCCAGCATTTT
D gene: NA
V gene: TRBV28
clone size: NA
J gene: TRBJ1-5

CDR3 protein: CSVAKTGREKLFF
CDR3 DNA: TGCAGCGTTGCAAAGACAGGGAGGGAAAAACTGTTTTTT
D gene: TRBD1
V gene: TRBV29-1
clone size: NA
J gene: TRBJ1-4

CDR3 protein: CASSYRQGDTEAFF
CDR3 DNA: TGTGCCAGCAGTTACCGACAGGGGGACACTGAAGCTTTCTTT
D gene: TRBD1
V gene: TRBV6-2/TRBV6-3
clone size: NA
J gene: TRBJ1-1

CDR3 protein: CASSPRPGRGNTIYF
CDR3 DNA: TGTGCCAGCAGTCCCCGCCCAGGGCGAGGAAACACCATATATTTT
D gene: NA
V gene: TRBV28
clone size: NA
J gene: TRBJ1-3

CDR3 protein: CASRRLNTDTQYF
CDR3 DNA: TGTGCCAGCAGGCGCCTAAACACAGATACGCAGTATTTT
D gene: NA
V gene: TRBV6-1
clone size: NA
J gene: TRBJ2-3

CDR3 protein: CASSQIPEVGEAFF
CDR3 DNA: TGTGCCAGCAGCCAAATTCCGGAGGTGGGGGAAGCTTTCTTT
D gene: NA
V gene: TRBV14
clone size: NA
J gene: TRBJ1-1

CDR3 protein: CASSLLHPSEQYF
CDR3 DNA: TGTGCCAGCAGTTTGCTCCACCCTAGCGAGCAGTACTTC
D gene: NA
V gene: TRBV28
clone size: NA
J gene: TRBJ2-7

CDR3 protein: CASSFPRTAYEQYF
CDR3 DNA: TGTGCCAGCAGCTTCCCCAGGACAGCCTACGAGCAGTACTTC
D gene: NA
V gene: TRBV7-9
clone size: NA
J gene: TRBJ2-7

CDR3 protein: CASSLYQGIGQPQHF
CDR3 DNA: TGTGCCAGCAGTTTATATCAGGGGATAGGCCAGCCCCAGCATTTT
D gene: NA
V gene: TRBV27
clone size: NA
J gene: TRBJ1-5

CDR3 protein: CASSRAGGANEQFF
CDR3 DNA: TGTGCCAGCAGCCGAGCGGGAGGGGCGAATGAGCAGTTCTTC
D gene: TRBD2
V gene: TRBV9
clone size: NA
J gene: TRBJ2-1

CDR3 protein: CASSPRGWGRSYNEQFF
CDR3 DNA: TGTGCCAGCAGTCCCCGGGGGTGGGGGAGATCCTACAATGAGCAGTTCTTC
D gene: NA
V gene: TRBV28
clone size: NA
J gene: TRBJ2-1

CDR3 protein: CASSLDDINEQFF
CDR3 DNA: TGTGCCAGCAGCTTAGACGACATCAATGAGCAGTTCTTC
D gene: NA
V gene: TRBV7-3
clone size: NA
J gene: TRBJ2-1

CDR3 protein: CASSQTSGSSAYEQYF
CDR3 DNA: TGTGCCAGCAGCCAGACTAGCGGGAGTTCAGCCTACGAGCAGTACTTC
D gene: TRBD2
V gene: TRBV13
clone size: once
J gene: TRBJ2-7